This TCR beta chain was observed in a study of siplizumab effects on memory and regulatory T cells. Study-wide points: A small minority of alloreactive clones were mapped to unstimulated subsets. The alloresponse seemed to draw substantially on naive T cells, which appeared more diverse than memory cells. Tregs proliferating in siplizumab cultures lacked confirmation of their suppressive function.

On this clone: Its antigen is as yet unknown.

V lost 5 bases to trimming and J lost 9 bases; unmatched junction nucleotides: 10. The germline CDR1 and CDR2 sequences are MNHNY and SVGAGI (reference sequence). This CDR3 is built from 15 residues. Profiling relied on immunoSEQ multiplex PCR, and the TCRdb table lists in-frame clones only, not all of them. This sample has 95,000 to 110,000 clones, with roughly 93% found just once. The source material was Tregs sorted from blood. The sequence was obtained from a human donor in good health. The V call is TRBV6-6, the J call TRBJ2-1; 10 nucleotides agree with TRBD1. CDR3 protein: CASSKRQGARVEQFF. The CDR3 nucleotides read TGTGCCAGCAGTAAAAGACAGGGGGCCCGGGTTGAGCAGTTCTTC.